A selection of T cell receptor beta chains follows, all from one sample in a study of cytomegalovirus exposure and HLA in healthy donors. The protocol was immunoSEQ multiplex PCR, while the TCRdb copy is restricted to in-frame clones and leaves out a portion. Of about 140,000 clones in the sample, around four fifths are singletons; the top ten hold about 1.5%. The sequencing input was PBMCs. These receptors were taken from a man younger than 45 in good health and CMV-seropositive. Each CDR3 is given with its conserved first and last residue. A D gene is named only where the DNA matches it firmly. Clone size, where shown, is once, few, many, or a class for clones that have expanded.

DNA | CDR3 | length | size | J | D | V
TGTGCCAGCAGCTCGGCAGGGTCAGATACGCAGTATTTT | CASSSAGSDTQYF | 13 | once | TRBJ2-3 | - | TRBV5-6
TGCGCCAGCAGTCCCTTGGGGGACACCCACTATGGCTACACCTTC | CASSPLGDTHYGYTF | 15 | - | TRBJ1-2 | - | TRBV5-1
TGTGCCAGTAGCCCCACCCTGGCGGGAGAGATAGATACGCAGTATTTT | CASSPTLAGEIDTQYF | 16 | - | TRBJ2-3 | TRBD2 | TRBV19
TGTGCCAGCAGCACCCCTTGGACAGGGGAGCGTGGAAACACCATATATTTT | CASSTPWTGERGNTIYF | 17 | - | TRBJ1-3 | TRBD1 | TRBV7-6
TGTGCCAGCAGCCCTGGACAGCCTAACTATGGCTACACCTTC | CASSPGQPNYGYTF | 14 | - | TRBJ1-2 | - | TRBV2
TGTGCCAGCAGCGTAGGCGGGAGAACTAAAGAGACCCAGTACTTC | CASSVGGRTKETQYF | 15 | - | TRBJ2-5 | TRBD2 | TRBV9
TGTGCCAGCAGTGCCACCGGGACTAGCGGGGGGGCCGGAAGAGCAGATACGCAGTATTTT | CASSATGTSGGAGRADTQYF | 20 | - | TRBJ2-3 | TRBD2 | TRBV6-1
TGTGCCACCAGCAGAGAACTTGAGGACCAGTACTTC | CATSRELEDQYF | 12 | - | TRBJ2-5 | - | TRBV15
TGTGCCAGCAGCTTAGGACAGGAAGCTTTCTTT | CASSLGQEAFF | 11 | - | TRBJ1-1 | - | TRBV7-6
TGTGCCAGTAGTTCCGACAGGATCAATCAGCCCCAGCATTTT | CASSSDRINQPQHF | 14 | - | TRBJ1-5 | - | TRBV19
TGTGCCAGCAGCGTAGTAGCGGGAGGGCGTGAGCAGTACTTC | CASSVVAGGREQYF | 14 | - | TRBJ2-7 | TRBD2 | TRBV9
TGTGCCAGCTCACCTCAACTAGCTAACAATGAGCAGTTCTTC | CASSPQLANNEQFF | 14 | - | TRBJ2-1 | - | TRBV18
TGTGCCAGCAGTATTGCGGCAGGGTGGTCTCACGAGCAGTACTTC | CASSIAAGWSHEQYF | 15 | few | TRBJ2-7 | - | TRBV25-1
TGCGCCAGCACCCCAAAATTGACAGGGGGCACAGATACGCAGTATTTT | CASTPKLTGGTDTQYF | 16 | - | TRBJ2-3 | TRBD1 | TRBV4-1
TGTGCCAGCAGTGAAGACTTCCTAGCGGGGTCCAATACGCAGTATTTT | CASSEDFLAGSNTQYF | 16 | - | TRBJ2-3 | TRBD2 | TRBV6-1
TGTGCCAGCAGCCCCCACACCCGGGAGAACACTGAAGCTTTCTTT | CASSPHTRENTEAFF | 15 | - | TRBJ1-1 | - | TRBV4-2